A selection of T cell receptor beta chains follows, all from one sample in a study of shared clonotypes between healthy human individuals. The method was immunoSEQ multiplex PCR; TCRdb's version includes in-frame clones alone and lacks a portion of them. The repertoire holds about 1.5 million clones, with roughly 96% as singletons. Sequenced: naive CD4+ T cells sorted from blood. Receptors were obtained from a man aged 25 to 40 in good health. Both conserved end residues are part of each CDR3. A D gene is named only where the DNA matches it firmly. Not all rows give a size; the values are once, few, many and, for expanded clones, a class.

TRBD1 TRBJ1-4 . TRBV28 TGTGCCAGCAGTTTAACAGGGGTTTCTGGTACTAATGAAAAACTGTTTTTT CASSLTGVSGTNEKLFF
TRBD1 TRBJ1-4 . TRBV6-6 TGTGCCAGCAGTTACATCCAAGACAGGGGAGGCGAAAAACTGTTTTTT CASSYIQDRGGEKLFF
TRBD1 TRBJ1-1 . TRBV7-9 TGTGCCAGCAACTCCCAGGGAGAGGGGGCCTGGGACACTGAAGCTTTCTTT CASNSQGEGAWDTEAFF
TRBD1 TRBJ2-7 . TRBV10-3 TGTGCCATCAGTCACCCCTTCGACAGGGCGGGCTCCTACGAGCAGTACTTC CAISHPFDRAGSYEQYF
TRBD2 TRBJ2-3 . TRBV5-4 TGTGCCAGCAGCTTGGGGGAGAGACTAGCCACAGATACGCAGTATTTT CASSLGERLATDTQYF
. TRBJ1-1 . TRBV15 TGTGCCACCAGCAGAGATCTCGTGGGGGGCGTGGAAGCTTTCTTT CATSRDLVGGVEAFF
TRBD1 TRBJ2-1 once TRBV28 TGTGCCAGCAGACCCGGACAGGGGTCATCACACTACAATGAGCAGTTCTTC CASRPGQGSSHYNEQFF
TRBD1 TRBJ2-2 . TRBV7-9 TGTGCCTCCAACAGGGGGCGCGGGGAGCTGTTTTTT CASNRGRGELFF
TRBD2 TRBJ2-7 . TRBV5-4 TGTGCCAGCAGCGCGGCGGGGACTAGCCTATACGAGCAGTACTTC CASSAAGTSLYEQYF
TRBD2 TRBJ2-7 . TRBV5-6 TGTGCCAGCAGCTTGGTTCTTGGCGGGAGAAGGGTTTACGAGCAGTACTTC CASSLVLGGRRVYEQYF
TRBD1 TRBJ1-1 . TRBV15 TGTGCCACCAGCAGAGAGAGGACAGGCACTGAAGCTTTCTTT CATSRERTGTEAFF
. TRBJ2-2 . TRBV4-1 TGCGCCAGCAGCCAGCTGGGAGGTCCGAACACCGGGGAGCTGTTTTTT CASSQLGGPNTGELFF
TRBD2 TRBJ2-2 . TRBV4-2 TGTGCCAGCAGCCAAGTTGTGAGCGGGAGGGCCTCCGGGGAGCTGTTTTTT CASSQVVSGRASGELFF
. TRBJ2-7 . TRBV7-9 TGTGCCAGCAGCTCGCACCGGGAAGAGCAGTACTTC CASSSHREEQYF
. TRBJ2-3 . TRBV27 TGTGCCAGCAGCTCCAAAAGTGGCGGGACAAGCACGTATACGCAGTATTTT CASSSKSGGTSTYTQYF
. TRBJ2-6 . TRBV2 TGTGCCAGCAAGGAAAACTCTGGGGCCAACGTCCTGACTTTC CASKENSGANVLTF
. TRBJ2-1 . TRBV5-1 TGCGCCAGCAGCTTGGCTCGGGGTCAGCAGTTCTTC CASSLARGQQFF
TRBD1 TRBJ2-7 . TRBV5-1 TGCGCCAGCAGCTTGGTAGGGACAGGCTTGGACGAGCAGTACTTC CASSLVGTGLDEQYF
. TRBJ2-5 . TRBV28 TGTGCCATATTTTCGGGGGATGGGGAGACCCAGTACTTC CAIFSGDGETQYF
TRBD2 TRBJ2-2 . TRBV18 TGTGCCAGCTCACCATCGGCTAGCGGGACGGCCGGGGAGCTGTTTTTT CASSPSASGTAGELFF
. TRBJ1-1 . TRBV7-2 TGTGCCAGCAGCTGGTACGGGGGCTCTGAAGCTTTCTTT CASSWYGGSEAFF
TRBD2 TRBJ2-4 . TRBV10-3 TGTGCCATCAGTGATACTAGCGGGAGTAACGGAAACATTCAGTACTTC CAISDTSGSNGNIQYF
. TRBJ2-5 . TRBV15 TGTGCCACCAGCAGAGCCAGCGTGGAAGAGACCCAGTACTTC CATSRASVEETQYF
TRBD2 TRBJ2-7 . TRBV16 TGTGCCAGCAGCCACTCTACTAGCGGGACTGCCGGGCAGTACTTC CASSHSTSGTAGQYF
. TRBJ1-1 . TRBV5-1 TGCGCCAGCAGCTTTAATCAGATCTTGAACACTGAAGCTTTCTTT CASSFNQILNTEAFF
TRBD2 TRBJ2-7 . TRBV6-6 TGTGCCAGCAACAGACTAGCGGGAGGGAACTACGAGCAGTACTTC CASNRLAGGNYEQYF
. TRBJ1-2 . TRBV28 TGTGCCAGCAGTTTGCTGGGCAGCTATGGCTACACCTTC CASSLLGSYGYTF
TRBD1 TRBJ1-1 . TRBV10-3 TGTGCCATCAGTGAAGAACGGACAGGGGCTGAAGCTTTCTTT CAISEERTGAEAFF
. TRBJ1-2 once TRBV7-8 TGTGCCAGCAGCGTTAGCGGCCTATATGGCTACACCTTC CASSVSGLYGYTF
. TRBJ2-1 . TRBV27 TGTGCCAGCCTTAAAACCCCCTCCTACAATGAGCAGTTCTTC CASLKTPSYNEQFF
. TRBJ2-7 . TRBV20-1 TGCAGTGCTGGGGATCCGCGCGAGCAGTACTTC CSAGDPREQYF
. TRBJ2-1 . TRBV5-4 TGTGCCAGCAGCTTGGTCGCTAGTGAGCAGTTCTTC CASSLVASEQFF
TRBD1 TRBJ2-7 . TRBV5-1 TGCGCCAGCAGCTCTACAGGGGGCTACTACGAGCAGTACTTC CASSSTGGYYEQYF
. TRBJ1-1 . TRBV15 TGTGCCACCAGTCCAACTAGGCAGAACACTGAAGCTTTCTTT CATSPTRQNTEAFF
. TRBJ2-3 . TRBV6-1 TGTGCCAGCAGTGAAGTTACAGGGCCTAGCACAGATACGCAGTATTTT CASSEVTGPSTDTQYF
. TRBJ2-3 few TRBV27 TGTGCCACCATACACAGGGTCACAGATACGCAGTATTTT CATIHRVTDTQYF
. TRBJ1-2 . TRBV4-3 TGCGCCAGCAGCCAAGACTATCGGGCGCTCGCTAACTATGGCTACACCTTC CASSQDYRALANYGYTF
. TRBJ2-1 . TRBV5-4 TGTGCCAGCAGCCCCGAGCCCAGCCTCAATGAGCAGTTCTTC CASSPEPSLNEQFF